The T cell receptor (beta chain) under discussion was sequenced for a study of blood T cells in healthy people across ages. This CDR3 spans 14 amino acids. Trimming left V 5 bases short and J 7 bases short, with 15 bases between. Only one count was recorded for this clonotype. Using a J-beta primer mix together with a sample-barcoded 5' primer, a second PCR was run for about 7 to 12 cycles. TCRdb called the 5' RACE reads again in MiXCR, with one record for every CDR3 protein. This table holds over 1.5 million distinct CDR3 sequences, around 50% found once. The material sequenced was blood. The source of this sequence is a middle-aged woman in good health. The rearrangement links TRBV12-3 or TRBV12-4 to TRBJ1-5, with D tentatively TRBD1 (6 bases). The CDR3 is CASSQGGGKQPQHF. CDR3 DNA sequence: TGTGCCAGCAGTCAGGGAGGGGGTAAACAGCCCCAGCATTTT.